The 27 T cell receptor beta chains reported below all come from one sample, sequenced in a study of cytomegalovirus exposure and HLA in healthy donors. The method was immunoSEQ multiplex PCR; TCRdb's version includes in-frame clones alone and lacks a portion of them. The table includes around 160,000 clones, 70% to 90% detected once. Sequencing used PBMCs. These receptors all stem from a man between 18 and 35 years old in good health and CMV-seronegative.

The V gene is TRBV6-1, the J gene TRBJ1-5, with D perhaps matching TRBD1 (6 bases). Germline lookup yields CDR1 MNHNS and CDR2 SASEGT. CDR3 length equals 15 residues. Trimming cost V 4 bases and J 2 bases, with 12 bases left between them. DNA for the CDR3: TGTGCCAGCAGTGTCAGGGGATTTGGCAATCAGCCCCAGCATTTT. This sequence encodes CASSVRGFGNQPQHF.

The CDR3 is CASSFGTVVGNEQFF. CDR3 nucleotides: TGTGCCAGCTCTTTCGGGACAGTGGTGGGCAATGAGCAGTTCTTC. The V call is TRBV18, the J call TRBJ2-1, with 7 bases lining up with TRBD1. The V segment lost 6 bases and the J segment 6 bases; nucleotides outside the gene matches: 11. CDR1 is KGHSH and CDR2 is LQKENI in the germline V gene. CDR3 length: 15 residues.

This chain links TRBV27 with TRBJ1-1; 7 bases are a match to TRBD1. In germline, CDR1 is MNHEY, CDR2 SMNVEV (reference sequence). V was clipped by 6 bases and J by 6 bases; unmatched bases: 7. The CDR3 sequence is 13 residues long. The CDR3 sequence: CASRNAGGPEAFF. CDR3 coding DNA: TGTGCCAGCAGAAACGCAGGGGGACCTGAAGCTTTCTTT.

The chain carries TRBV11-3 and TRBJ2-5; the match to TRBD1 covers 11 bases. V was pared by 6 bases and J by 5 bases, with 8 bases of the junction left unmatched. Germline values: CDR1 SGHNT, CDR2 YENEEA. The CDR3 extends over 15 amino acids. In DNA, the CDR3 is TGTGCCAGCAGTCCCAGGACAGGGGGCGGTGAGACCCAGTACTTC. This codes for CASSPRTGGGETQYF.

This sequence joins TRBV7-9 and TRBJ2-2; TRBD2 matches 7 bases. This CDR3 spans 15 amino acids. CDR1 is SEHNR and CDR2 is FQNEAQ in the germline V gene (reference sequence). The junction had 8 bases not matched to a gene; V was cut back by 5 bases and J by 5 bases. The CDR3: CASSPRGGGTGELFF. The CDR3 nucleotides are TGTGCCAGCAGCCCCCGCGGGGGTGGGACCGGGGAGCTGTTTTTT.

The rearrangement joins TRBV19 to TRBJ1-1, with TRBD1 as a possible D gene (6 bases). Germline values: CDR1 LNHDA, CDR2 SQIVND (reference sequence). The V gene lost 5 bases and the J gene lost 4 bases, with 11 bases spanning the gap. The CDR3 sequence is 13 residues long. The DNA of the CDR3 is TGTGCCAGTAGTGCCGGACAGCTCACTGAAGCTTTCTTT. Translated: CASSAGQLTEAFF.

This chain links TRBV5-4 with TRBJ2-2; D is perhaps TRBD2 (5 bases). V was clipped by 1 base and J by 0 bases, with 7 bases between them. The germline gives CDR1 SGHNT, CDR2 YYREEE (reference sequence). The CDR3 extends over 15 amino acids. The CDR3 is CASSLSGTNTGELFF. CDR3 bases: TGTGCCAGCAGCTTGAGCGGAACGAACACCGGGGAGCTGTTTTTT. Full variable domain (missing parts from reference TRBV5-4 and TRBJ2-2): ETGVTQSPTHLIKTRGQQVTLRCSSQSGHNTVSWYQQALGQGPQFIFQYYREEENGRGNFPPRFSGLQFPNYSSELNVNALELDDSALYLCASSLSGTNTGELFFGEGSRLTVL.

CDR3 sequence: CASSLETGGISGNTIYF. The CDR3 DNA follows: TGTGCCAGCAGCTTGGAGACAGGGGGGATCTCTGGAAACACCATATATTTT. The rearrangement uses TRBV5-4 and TRBJ1-3; TRBD1 matches at 9 bases. This CDR3 comprises 17 residues. Germline V gives CDR1 SGHNT, CDR2 YYREEE (reference sequence). Losses at the gene ends were 0 bases for V and 0 bases for J; bases not matched to a gene: 4.

The J gene is TRBJ1-2, the V gene TRBV10-3; D is perhaps TRBD1 (5 bases). CDR1 and CDR2 (germline): ENHRY, SYGVKD. The V end lost 0 bases, the J end lost 4 bases, and 12 bases lay between the germline ends. The length of the CDR3 is 15 residues. The CDR3 nucleotides are TGTGCCATCAGTGAGTCAAGTCAGGGTACCTATGGCTACACCTTC. It codes for CAISESSQGTYGYTF.

V usage is TRBV28 and J usage is TRBJ2-2; TRBD2 matches 7 bases. The germline CDR1 and CDR2 sequences are MDHEN and SYDVKM. The V segment lost 5 bases and the J segment 0 bases; nucleotides outside the gene matches: 6. The CDR3 has 16 residues. Here the CDR3 DNA reads TGTGCCAGCAGTAATCGGGGGGATACGAACACCGGGGAGCTGTTTTTT. Translating it yields CASSNRGDTNTGELFF. Full variable domain (rest looked up from reference TRBV28 and TRBJ2-2): DVKVTQSSRYLVKRTGEKVFLECVQDMDHENMFWYRQDPGLGLRLIYFSYDVKMKEKGDIPEGYSVSREKKERFSLILESASTNQTSMYLCASSNRGDTNTGELFFGEGSRLTVL.

The chain couples TRBV5-1 to TRBJ2-7; 9 bases align to TRBD1. The CDR3 has 14 amino acids. CDR1 and CDR2 from the germline V gene are SGHRS and YFSETQ. J was trimmed by 4 bases and V by 4 bases; bases with no gene match: 6. CDR3 protein: CASSNPGQGYEQYF. The CDR3 nucleotides read TGCGCCAGCAGCAATCCGGGACAGGGATACGAGCAGTACTTC.

V gene TRBV2 combines with J gene TRBJ2-1; 9 nucleotides line up with TRBD1. The CDR3 is made up of 15 amino acids. Germline loops: CDR1 SNHLY, CDR2 FYNNEI. J lost 0 bases, V lost 5 bases, and 2 bases had no gene match. The CDR3 bases are TGTGCCAGCAGTAAGACAGGGGGCTCCTACAATGAGCAGTTCTTC. Amino acids: CASSKTGGSYNEQFF.

This chain uses TRBV13 with TRBJ2-6, with 8 positions matching TRBD1. Per the germline V gene, CDR1 is PRHDT and CDR2 is FYEKMQ (reference sequence). The junction had 10 bases not matched to a gene; V was cut back by 5 bases and J by 1 base. This CDR3 comprises 18 residues. The CDR3 protein is CASSLRGTGSSGANVLTF. CDR3 sequence (DNA): TGTGCCAGCAGCCTCAGGGGGACAGGTTCGTCTGGGGCCAACGTCCTGACTTTC. The complete variable domain, with remaining parts taken from reference TRBV13 and TRBJ2-6, reads AAGVIQSPRHLIKEKRETATLKCYPIPRHDTVYWYQQGPGQDPQFLISFYEKMQSDKGSIPDRFSAQQFSDYHSELNMSSLELGDSALYFCASSLRGTGSSGANVLTFGAGSRLTVL.

The chain is built from TRBV28 and TRBJ1-2, with D hard to call. The CDR3 spans 12 residues. V dropped 5 bases and J dropped 6 bases, with 10 bases sitting between them. From germline, CDR1 is MDHEN and CDR2 SYDVKM. The CDR3 sequence: CASSPSGHGYTF. The CDR3 nucleotides are TGTGCCAGCAGTCCCTCGGGTCATGGCTACACCTTC.

The rearrangement uses TRBV19 and TRBJ2-7; D possibly corresponds to TRBD2 (6 bases). The germline gives CDR1 LNHDA, CDR2 SQIVND (reference sequence). The ends were cut back, 5 bases at V and 3 bases at J, with 14 bases in the middle. The CDR3 contains 14 residues. The CDR3 protein is CASSEAGSIYEQYF. The CDR3 bases are TGTGCCAGTAGTGAGGCGGGATCTATCTACGAGCAGTACTTC.

V and J are TRBV6-6 and TRBJ1-6; D may be TRBD1 (6 bases). Germline V CDR1 and CDR2: MNHNY, SVGAGI (reference sequence). CDR3 length: 15 amino acids. Trimming cost V 6 bases and J 7 bases, with 16 bases left between them. CDR3 bases: TGTGCCAGCAGCATGGAGACAGGAGACAATTCACCCCTCCACTTT. This encodes CASSMETGDNSPLHF.

In regard to this clone: Mismatch with germline at one junction end may stem from a read error. The rearrangement links TRBV25-1 to TRBJ1-5; D remains unclear. The CDR3 is made up of 16 amino acids. The germline V gene encodes CDR1 MGHDK and CDR2 SYGVNS. CDR3 in DNA: TGTGCCAGCAGTGAATCGGCAGCCGGTAGCAATCAGCCTCAGCATTTT. Translation gives CASSESAAGSNQPQHF. The full variable domain, in which reference TRBV25-1 and TRBJ1-5 provide the parts outside the CDR3, is EADIYQTPRYLVIGTGKKITLECSQTMGHDKMYWYQQDPGMELHLIHYSYGVNSTEKGDLSSESTVSRIRTEHFPLTLESARPSHTSQYLCASSESAAGSNQPQHFGDGTRLSIL.

This chain uses TRBV28 with TRBJ2-1; TRBD2 is a possible D gene (6 bases). The CDR3 has 16 residues. Germline CDR1 reads MDHEN; CDR2 reads SYDVKM. V was shortened by 7 bases and J by 3 bases, with 19 bases between the two germline ends. The DNA of the CDR3 is TGTGCCAGCACCGACCCAGAGCGGGCGGGCTACAATGAGCAGTTCTTC. It is translated as CASTDPERAGYNEQFF. Filled out from reference TRBV28 and TRBJ2-1, the complete variable domain reads DVKVTQSSRYLVKRTGEKVFLECVQDMDHENMFWYRQDPGLGLRLIYFSYDVKMKEKGDIPEGYSVSREKKERFSLILESASTNQTSMYLCASTDPERAGYNEQFFGPGTRLTVL.

V and J are TRBV5-1 and TRBJ1-4, with D possibly TRBD1 on 5 matching bases. V lost 0 bases to trimming and J lost 8 bases, with 11 bases between them. The germline gives CDR1 SGHRS, CDR2 YFSETQ. The CDR3 runs to 14 residues. CDR3 in DNA: TGCGCCAGCAGCTTGGGACAGACCAGGGAAAAACTGTTTTTT. Its protein product is CASSLGQTREKLFF.

Remarks on this clone: Other DNA sequences in the sample encode the same CDR3. The chain joins TRBV5-6 to TRBJ1-1; D is undetermined. Deletions cut 2 bases from V and 4 bases from J, with 9 bases between. CDR3 size: 13 residues. Germline CDR1 and CDR2: SGHDT and YYEEEE. The CDR3, as DNA: TGTGCCAGCAGCTTCGGGGTTGGCACTGAAGCTTTCTTT. This codes for CASSFGVGTEAFF.

A few counts support this clone. The chain combines TRBV5-4 with TRBJ2-3; D is perhaps TRBD2 (5 bases). Germline V gives CDR1 SGHNT, CDR2 YYREEE (reference sequence). The length of the CDR3 is 13 residues. Trimming took off 1 base at V and 4 bases at J, with 7 bases between the two ends. The CDR3 region is CASSLPSPDTQYF. CDR3 DNA: TGTGCCAGCAGCTTGCCTAGCCCAGATACGCAGTATTTT.

This sequence joins TRBV19 and TRBJ2-5; D uncertain. Trimming took 6 bases from V and 4 from J, leaving 12 bases between them. The CDR3 sequence is 13 residues long. The germline V gene has CDR1 LNHDA and CDR2 SQIVND (reference sequence). The CDR3 region is CASRAESGETQYF. For the CDR3, the DNA is TGTGCCAGTAGGGCGGAGTCGGGAGAGACCCAGTACTTC.

This sequence joins TRBV7-2 and TRBJ1-5, with D maybe TRBD1 (6 bases). V shed 4 bases and J shed 7 bases, with 14 bases lying between them. The CDR3 contains 14 residues. In germline, CDR1 is SGHTA, CDR2 FQGNSA. The CDR3 is CASSSGTTVQPQHF. The CDR3 DNA reads as TGTGCCAGCAGCTCCGGGACAACGGTCCAGCCCCAGCATTTT. The whole variable domain, filled in from reference TRBV7-2 and TRBJ1-5, reads GAGVSQSPSNKVTEKGKDVELRCDPISGHTALYWYRQSLGQGLEFLIYFQGNSAPDKSGLPSDRFSAERTGGSVSTLTIQRTQQEDSAVYLCASSSGTTVQPQHFGDGTRLSIL.

The sample holds one count of this clone. The chain combines TRBV6-1 with TRBJ2-7; 8 bases map to TRBD1. The CDR3 is 14 residues long. CDR1 is MNHNS and CDR2 is SASEGT in the germline V gene. The J segment lost 4 bases and the V segment lost 4 bases, leaving 6 bases of the junction unmatched. The CDR3 nucleotides read TGTGCCAGCAGTGCCGGACAGGGTTTTTACGAGCAGTACGTC. This codes for CASSAGQGFYEQYV.

This chain joins TRBV6-1 and TRBJ1-6; the match to TRBD1 covers 10 bases. Trimming cost V 5 bases and J 9 bases; bases outside gene matches: 7. The length of the CDR3 is 15 residues. The germline gives CDR1 MNHNS, CDR2 SASEGT. For the CDR3, the DNA is TGTGCCAGCAGTAAGAAAGGACAGGGGGGTTCACCCCTCCACTTT. It is translated as CASSKKGQGGSPLHF.

This clone is a singleton in its sample. Here the CDR3 reads CASKVEGAYTEAFF. In DNA form, the CDR3 reads TGTGCCAGTAAGGTCGAGGGGGCTTACACTGAAGCTTTCTTT. V gene TRBV19 combines with J gene TRBJ1-1; 7 bases are a match to TRBD1. The CDR3 consists of 14 residues. CDR1 and CDR2 (germline): LNHDA, SQIVND (reference sequence). V lost 7 bases, J lost 3 bases, and 8 bases stayed unmatched.

The rearrangement uses TRBV6-4 and TRBJ2-1, with D unclear. In germline, CDR1 is MRHNA, CDR2 SNTAGT. There are 13 residues in the CDR3. With 3 bases removed from V and 7 bases from J, the gap between germline ends came to 10 bases. The CDR3 DNA reads TGTGCCAGCAGTGAGGGCAGGTGGAATGAGCAGTTCTTC. Protein: CASSEGRWNEQFF.